The 20 T cell receptor beta chains below come from one sample, sequenced in a study of type 1 regulatory T cells. No antigens are known for them. TCRdb reprocessed the reads via MiXCR and lists one record per CDR3 protein. Of some 60,000 distinct CDR3 sequences in the sample, less than 65% are singletons; the top ten hold 1.5% to 2%. The specimen was cultured non-Tr1 T cells, either the whole culture or a sorted T cell fraction (not recorded which). Receptors were obtained from a human donor in good health.

V and J are TRBV18 and TRBJ2-2; 7 bases align to TRBD2. The CDR3 totals 18 residues. The ends lost 4 bases at V and 0 bases at J; junction bases unmatched: 11. Germline loops: CDR1 KGHSH, CDR2 LQKENI. The CDR3: CASSRRQAGRTNTGELFF. The CDR3, as DNA: TGTGCCAGCTCACGCCGCCAGGCCGGGAGGACGAACACCGGGGAGCTGTTTTTT.

This sequence joins TRBV5-1 and TRBJ2-6; D gene ambiguous. Per germline, CDR1 SGHRS and CDR2 YFSETQ. The CDR3 is made up of 17 amino acids. Trimming removed 2 bases at V and 0 bases at J, with 12 bases between. For the CDR3, the DNA is TGCGCCAGCAGCTTAGGACCCCCGGCCTCTGGGGCCAACGTCCTGACTTTC. It translates to CASSLGPPASGANVLTF.

The chain recombines TRBV28 with TRBJ1-2, with a tentative D call TRBD1 (5 bases). Trimming pared 6 bases from V and 5 bases from J, leaving 10 bases between. The CDR3 is 12 amino acids. The V gene's germline CDR1 is MDHEN and CDR2 SYDVKM. CDR3 nucleotide sequence: TGTGCCAGCAGCCACCGGGGGTATGGCTACACCTTC. It specifies CASSHRGYGYTF.

V usage is TRBV6-5 and J usage is TRBJ2-7, with 12 bases identical to TRBD2. V lost 4 bases and J lost 3; bases outside the gene matches: 4. CDR1 and CDR2 (germline): MNHEY, SVGAGI. CDR3 length: 15 residues. CDR3 residues: CASSSPGLAGYEQYF. In DNA, the CDR3 is TGTGCCAGCAGTTCACCGGGACTAGCGGGCTACGAGCAGTACTTC.

This clonotype was counted between two and nine times. This chain connects TRBV2 to TRBJ2-3, with TRBD1 matching 7 bases. This CDR3 is built from 15 residues. The germline V gene encodes CDR1 SNHLY and CDR2 FYNNEI. J was trimmed by 2 bases and V by 5 bases; bases with no gene match: 7. The CDR3 coding sequence is TGTGCCAGCAGTATGGGACAGTTAAACACAGATACGCAGTATTTT. Amino acids: CASSMGQLNTDTQYF.

CDR3: CSASSGPGNEQFF. The CDR3 bases are TGCAGTGCTAGTTCGGGGCCCGGGAATGAGCAGTTCTTC. J is TRBJ2-1 and V is TRBV20-1; TRBD1 or TRBD2 may be the D gene (5 bases each). V lost 3 bases and J lost 7, with 13 bases in between. There are 13 residues in the CDR3. Germline CDR1 reads DFQATT; CDR2 reads SNEGSKA (reference sequence).

The rearrangement links TRBV19 to TRBJ2-2; D might be TRBD2 (6 bases). The CDR3 runs 16 residues. The V gene's germline CDR1 is LNHDA and CDR2 SQIVND (reference sequence). The V end lost 7 bases, the J end lost 1 base, and 16 bases lay between the germline ends. CDR3 DNA sequence: TGTGCCAGTAACCGACTAGTTATTCAGAACACCGGGGAGCTGTTTTTT. It yields the protein CASNRLVIQNTGELFF.

The V and J genes are TRBV10-2 and TRBJ1-1, with D possibly matching TRBD1 (5 bases). CDR1 and CDR2 (germline): WSHSY, SAAADI. V was pared by 2 bases and J by 5 bases, with 21 bases between. The CDR3 sequence is 17 residues long. Written as DNA, the CDR3 is TGCGCCAGCAGTGAGATCTTCCGGCCGGCCGGGGGAACTGAAGCTTTCTTT. As protein: CASSEIFRPAGGTEAFF.

As concerns this clonotype: The germline gene is not matched at one end of the junction; a read error may be the cause. The chain is built from TRBV10-3 and TRBJ1-4; tentatively, D is TRBD1 (6 bases). This CDR3 comprises 16 residues. Per the germline V gene, CDR1 is ENHRY and CDR2 is SYGVKD. This chain's CDR3 is CAISRGTPNTIEKLFF. CDR3 DNA: TGTGCCATCAGTAGAGGGACACCAAACACTATTGAAAAACTGTTTTTT.

The rearrangement joins TRBV27 to TRBJ2-2; D may be TRBD1 (6 bases). The length of the CDR3 is 14 residues. The V and J ends lost 3 bases and 6 bases respectively, with 11 bases between them. Germline CDR1 MNHEY, CDR2 SMNVEV (reference sequence). This CDR3 reads CASSFQRQAGELFF. The DNA of the CDR3 is TGTGCCAGCAGTTTTCAAAGACAGGCCGGGGAGCTGTTTTTT.

The genes are TRBV20-1 and TRBJ1-6; a weak D match, TRBD1 (6 bases). The germline V gene has CDR1 DFQATT and CDR2 SNEGSKA (reference sequence). The CDR3 is 15 amino acids. Deletions cut 2 bases from V and 5 bases from J, with 13 bases between. The DNA of the CDR3 is TGCAGTGCTAGACGACAGGAGCGAGATAATTCACCCCTCCACTTT. Protein sequence: CSARRQERDNSPLHF.

The chain recombines TRBV3-1 with TRBJ2-1, with 9 bases lining up with TRBD2. The CDR3 covers 15 residues. Trimming took 0 bases from V and 10 from J; bases not matched to a gene: 7. Germline V gives CDR1 LGHDT, CDR2 YNNKEL (reference sequence). The CDR3: CASSQEPSGVSEQFF. In nucleotides, the CDR3 is TGTGCCAGCAGCCAAGAACCTAGCGGGGTGTCAGAGCAGTTCTTC.

V usage is TRBV11-2 and J usage is TRBJ2-5, with D perhaps TRBD1 or TRBD2 (5 bases each). Per the germline V gene, CDR1 is SGHAT and CDR2 is FQNNGV. This CDR3 has 15 amino acids. The V gene lost 4 bases and the J gene lost 5 bases, with 17 bases spanning the gap. The CDR3 region is CASSSLDTGYETQYF. The CDR3 DNA reads as TGTGCCAGCAGCTCTTTGGACACGGGATATGAGACCCAGTACTTC.

This chain connects TRBV6-1 to TRBJ1-5; D perhaps matches TRBD1 (5 bases). The CDR3 runs to 14 residues. V lost 4 bases to trimming and J lost 6 bases, with 13 bases between them. Germline assignment: CDR1 MNHNS and CDR2 SASEGT. The CDR3 sequence is CASSALPGIQPQHF. CDR3 nucleotides: TGTGCCAGCAGTGCCCTCCCAGGGATTCAGCCCCAGCATTTT.

This clonotype turned up a few times. V and J are TRBV4-2 and TRBJ2-7; a weak D match, TRBD1 (5 bases). Germline lookup yields CDR1 LGHNA and CDR2 YNFKEQ. Between the trimmed V and J ends, which lost 0 bases and 7 bases, there was a span of 16 bases. The CDR3 covers 15 residues. The CDR3 nucleotides are TGTGCCAGCAGCCAAGAGCGTGACAGCACTTGGGAGCAGTACTTC. Its protein product is CASSQERDSTWEQYF.

V is TRBV6-5 and J is TRBJ2-5; no reliable D call. The CDR3 length is 13 residues. The germline V and J ends were trimmed by 6 bases and 5 bases, with 13 bases remaining between them. The germline V gene encodes CDR1 MNHEY and CDR2 SVGAGI. The CDR3 sequence: CASSSDVTETQYF. Written as DNA, the CDR3 is TGTGCCAGCAGCTCCGACGTAACGGAGACCCAGTACTTC.

This clonotype was detected a few times. The chain joins TRBV7-8 to TRBJ2-5; perhaps D is TRBD1 or TRBD2 (6 bases each). This CDR3 has 14 residues. Trimming removed 6 bases at V and 2 bases at J, with 13 bases between. CDR1 and CDR2 from the germline V gene are SGHVS and FQNEAQ. Here the CDR3 reads CASRRDIGQETQYF. In nucleotides, the CDR3 is TGTGCCAGCAGGCGGGACATCGGTCAAGAGACCCAGTACTTC.

This clonotype was detected a few times. J is TRBJ2-5 and V is TRBV7-2; 7 bases line up with TRBD2. The V gene's germline CDR1 is SGHTA and CDR2 FQGNSA. With 5 bases clipped from V and 1 base from J, the junction kept 10 bases outside the gene matches. The CDR3 loop spans 16 amino acids. The chain's CDR3 is CASSIAAGAVQETQYF. The CDR3 DNA follows: TGTGCCAGCAGCATCGCGGCGGGAGCAGTCCAAGAGACCCAGTACTTC.

This clonotype was found a few times. The V call is TRBV20-1, the J call TRBJ2-5; TRBD2 matches 13 bases. This CDR3 has 16 residues. The V gene end was trimmed by 1 base and the J gene end by 2 bases; junction bases not matched to a gene: 4. Per germline, CDR1 DFQATT and CDR2 SNEGSKA (reference sequence). Here the CDR3 DNA reads TGCAGTGCTAGAGTGGGACTAGCGGGACTTCAAGAGACCCAGTACTTC. Translation gives CSARVGLAGLQETQYF.

The V gene is TRBV2, the J gene TRBJ2-3; TRBD1 matches at 8 bases. Germline trimming cut 6 bases from V and 4 bases from J; bases unmatched to any gene: 9. This CDR3 comprises 15 residues. CDR1 and CDR2 from the germline V gene are SNHLY and FYNNEI. CDR3 sequence: CASSERGRGPDTQYF. The CDR3 DNA sequence: TGTGCCAGCAGCGAACGGGGCAGGGGGCCAGATACGCAGTATTTT.